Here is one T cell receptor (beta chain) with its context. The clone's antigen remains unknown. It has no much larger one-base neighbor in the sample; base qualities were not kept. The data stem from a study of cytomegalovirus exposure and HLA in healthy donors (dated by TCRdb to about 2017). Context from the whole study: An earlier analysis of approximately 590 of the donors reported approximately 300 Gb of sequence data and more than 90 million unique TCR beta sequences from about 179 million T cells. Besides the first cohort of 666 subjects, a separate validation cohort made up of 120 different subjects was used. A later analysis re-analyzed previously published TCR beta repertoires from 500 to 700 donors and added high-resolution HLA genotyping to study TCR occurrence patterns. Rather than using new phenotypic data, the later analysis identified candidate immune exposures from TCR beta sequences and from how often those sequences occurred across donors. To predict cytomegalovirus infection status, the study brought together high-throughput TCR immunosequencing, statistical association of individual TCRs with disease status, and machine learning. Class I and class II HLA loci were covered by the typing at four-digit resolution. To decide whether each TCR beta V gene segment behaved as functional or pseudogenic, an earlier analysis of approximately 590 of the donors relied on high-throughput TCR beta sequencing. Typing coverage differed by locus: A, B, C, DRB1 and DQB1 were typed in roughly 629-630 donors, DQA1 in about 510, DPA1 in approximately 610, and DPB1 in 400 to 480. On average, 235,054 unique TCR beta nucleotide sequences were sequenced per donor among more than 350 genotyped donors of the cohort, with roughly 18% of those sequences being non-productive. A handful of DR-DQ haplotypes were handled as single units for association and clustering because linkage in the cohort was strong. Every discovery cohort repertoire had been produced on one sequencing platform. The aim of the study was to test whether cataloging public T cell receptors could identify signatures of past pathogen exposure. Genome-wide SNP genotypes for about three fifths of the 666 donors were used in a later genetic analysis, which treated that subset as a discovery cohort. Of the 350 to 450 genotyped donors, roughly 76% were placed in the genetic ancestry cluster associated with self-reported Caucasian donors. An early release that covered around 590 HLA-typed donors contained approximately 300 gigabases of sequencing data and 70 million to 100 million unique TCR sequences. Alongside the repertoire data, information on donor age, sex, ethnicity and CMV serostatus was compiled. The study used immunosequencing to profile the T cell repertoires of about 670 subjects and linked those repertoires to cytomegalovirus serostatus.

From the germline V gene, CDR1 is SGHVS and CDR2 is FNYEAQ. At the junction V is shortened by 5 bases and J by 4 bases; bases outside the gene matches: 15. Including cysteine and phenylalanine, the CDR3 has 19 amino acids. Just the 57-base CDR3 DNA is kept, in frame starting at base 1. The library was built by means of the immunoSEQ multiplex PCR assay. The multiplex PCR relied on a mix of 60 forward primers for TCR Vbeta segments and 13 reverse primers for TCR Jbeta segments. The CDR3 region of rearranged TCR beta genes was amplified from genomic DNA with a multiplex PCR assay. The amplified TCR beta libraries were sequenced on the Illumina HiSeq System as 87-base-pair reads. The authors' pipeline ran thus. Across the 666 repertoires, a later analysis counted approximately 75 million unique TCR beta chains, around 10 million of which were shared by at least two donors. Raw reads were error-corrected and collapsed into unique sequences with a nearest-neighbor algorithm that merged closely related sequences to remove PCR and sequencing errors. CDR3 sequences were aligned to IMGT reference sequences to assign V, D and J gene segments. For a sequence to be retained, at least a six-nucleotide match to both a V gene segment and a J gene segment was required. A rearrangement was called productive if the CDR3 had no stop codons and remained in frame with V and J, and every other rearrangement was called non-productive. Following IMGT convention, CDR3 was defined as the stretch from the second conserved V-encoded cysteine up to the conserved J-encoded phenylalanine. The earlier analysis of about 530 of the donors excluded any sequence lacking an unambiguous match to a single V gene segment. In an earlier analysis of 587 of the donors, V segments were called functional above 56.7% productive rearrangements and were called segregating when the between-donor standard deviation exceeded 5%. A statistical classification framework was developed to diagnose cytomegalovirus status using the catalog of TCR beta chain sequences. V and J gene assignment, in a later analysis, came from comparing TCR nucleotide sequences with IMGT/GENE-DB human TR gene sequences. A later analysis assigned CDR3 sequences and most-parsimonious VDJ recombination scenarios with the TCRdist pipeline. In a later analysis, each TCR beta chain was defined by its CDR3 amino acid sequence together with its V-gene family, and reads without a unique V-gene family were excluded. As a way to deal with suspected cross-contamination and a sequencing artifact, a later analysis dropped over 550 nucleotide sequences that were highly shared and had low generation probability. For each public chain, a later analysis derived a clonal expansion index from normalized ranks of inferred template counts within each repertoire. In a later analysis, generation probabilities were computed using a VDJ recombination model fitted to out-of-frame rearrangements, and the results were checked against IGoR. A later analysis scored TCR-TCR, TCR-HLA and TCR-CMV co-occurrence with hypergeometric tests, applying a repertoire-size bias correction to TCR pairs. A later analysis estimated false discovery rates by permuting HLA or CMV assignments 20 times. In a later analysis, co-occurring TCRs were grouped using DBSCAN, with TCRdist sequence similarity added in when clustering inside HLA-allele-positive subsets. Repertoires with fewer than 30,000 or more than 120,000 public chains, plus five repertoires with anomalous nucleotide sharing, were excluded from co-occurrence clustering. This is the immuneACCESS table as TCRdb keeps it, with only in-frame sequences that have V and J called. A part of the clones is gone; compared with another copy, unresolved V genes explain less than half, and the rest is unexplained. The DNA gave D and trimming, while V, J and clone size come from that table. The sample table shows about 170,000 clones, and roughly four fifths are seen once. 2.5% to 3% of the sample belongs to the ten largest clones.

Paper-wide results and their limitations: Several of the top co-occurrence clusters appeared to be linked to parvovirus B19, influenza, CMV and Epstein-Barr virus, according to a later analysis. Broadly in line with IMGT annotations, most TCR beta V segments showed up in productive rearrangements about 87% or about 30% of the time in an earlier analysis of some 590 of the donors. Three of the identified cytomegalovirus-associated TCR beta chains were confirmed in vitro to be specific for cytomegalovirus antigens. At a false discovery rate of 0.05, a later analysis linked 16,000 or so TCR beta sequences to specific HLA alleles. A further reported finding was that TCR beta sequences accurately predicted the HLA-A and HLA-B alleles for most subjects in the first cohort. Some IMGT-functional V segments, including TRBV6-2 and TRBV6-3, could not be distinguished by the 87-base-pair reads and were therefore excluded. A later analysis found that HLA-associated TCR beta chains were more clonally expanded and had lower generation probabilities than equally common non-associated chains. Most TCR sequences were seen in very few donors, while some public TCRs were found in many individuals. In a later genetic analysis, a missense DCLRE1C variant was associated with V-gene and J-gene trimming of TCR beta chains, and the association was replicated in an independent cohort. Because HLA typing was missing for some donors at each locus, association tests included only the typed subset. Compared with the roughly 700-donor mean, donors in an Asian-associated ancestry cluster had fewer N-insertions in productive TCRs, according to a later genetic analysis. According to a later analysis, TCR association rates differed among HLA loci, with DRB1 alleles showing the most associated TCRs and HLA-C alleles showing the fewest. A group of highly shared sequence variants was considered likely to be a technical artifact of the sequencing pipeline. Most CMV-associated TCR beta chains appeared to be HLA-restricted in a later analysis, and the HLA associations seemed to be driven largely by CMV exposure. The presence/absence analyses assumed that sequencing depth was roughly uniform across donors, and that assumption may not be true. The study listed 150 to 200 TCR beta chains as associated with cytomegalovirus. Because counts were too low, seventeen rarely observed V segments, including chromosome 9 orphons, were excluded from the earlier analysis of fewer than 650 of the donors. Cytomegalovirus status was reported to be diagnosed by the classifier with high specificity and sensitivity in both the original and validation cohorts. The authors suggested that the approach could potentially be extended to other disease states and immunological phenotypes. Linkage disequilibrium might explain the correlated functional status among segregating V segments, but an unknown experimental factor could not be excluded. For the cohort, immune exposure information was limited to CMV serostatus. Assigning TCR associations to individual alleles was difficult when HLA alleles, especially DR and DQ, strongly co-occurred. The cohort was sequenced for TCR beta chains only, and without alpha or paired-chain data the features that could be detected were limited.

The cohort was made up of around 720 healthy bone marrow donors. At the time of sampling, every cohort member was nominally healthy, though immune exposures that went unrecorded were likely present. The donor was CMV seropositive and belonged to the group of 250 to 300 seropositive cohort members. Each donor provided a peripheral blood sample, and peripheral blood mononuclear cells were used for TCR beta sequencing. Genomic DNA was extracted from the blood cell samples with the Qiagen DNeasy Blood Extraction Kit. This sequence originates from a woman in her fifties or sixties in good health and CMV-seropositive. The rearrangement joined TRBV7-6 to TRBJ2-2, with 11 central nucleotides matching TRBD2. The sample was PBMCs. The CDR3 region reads CASSPRVSGGAVGTGELFF. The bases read TGTGCCAGCAGCCCCCGCGTTAGCGGGGGGGCCGTCGGCACCGGGGAGCTGTTTTTT.